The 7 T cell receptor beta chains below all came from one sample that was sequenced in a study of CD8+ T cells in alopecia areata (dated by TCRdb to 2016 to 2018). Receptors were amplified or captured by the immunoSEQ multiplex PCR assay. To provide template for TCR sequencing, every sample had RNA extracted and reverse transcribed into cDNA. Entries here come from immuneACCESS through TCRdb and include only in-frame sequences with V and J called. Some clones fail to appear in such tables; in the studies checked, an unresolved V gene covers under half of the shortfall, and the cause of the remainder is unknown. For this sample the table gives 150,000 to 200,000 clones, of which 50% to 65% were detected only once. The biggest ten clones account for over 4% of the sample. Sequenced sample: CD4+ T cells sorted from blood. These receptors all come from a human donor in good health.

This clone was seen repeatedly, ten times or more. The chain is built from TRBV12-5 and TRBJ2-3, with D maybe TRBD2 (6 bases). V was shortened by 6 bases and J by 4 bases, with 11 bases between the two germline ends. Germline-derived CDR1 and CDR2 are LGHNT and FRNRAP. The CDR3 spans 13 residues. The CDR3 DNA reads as TGTGCTAGTGGCCCGGGACTTGCAGATACGCAGTATTTT. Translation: CASGPGLADTQYF.

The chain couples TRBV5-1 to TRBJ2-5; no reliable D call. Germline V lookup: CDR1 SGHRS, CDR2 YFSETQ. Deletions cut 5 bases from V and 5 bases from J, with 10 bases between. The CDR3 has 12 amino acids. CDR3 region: CASRRAAETQYF. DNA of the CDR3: TGCGCCAGCAGAAGGGCAGCGGAGACCCAGTACTTC.

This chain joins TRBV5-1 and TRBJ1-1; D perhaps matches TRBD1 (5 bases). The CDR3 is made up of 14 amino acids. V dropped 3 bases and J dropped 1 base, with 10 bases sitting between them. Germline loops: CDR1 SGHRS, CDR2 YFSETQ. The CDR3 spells CASSSRQPNTEAFF. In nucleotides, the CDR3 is TGCGCCAGCAGCTCCCGACAGCCGAACACTGAAGCTTTCTTT.

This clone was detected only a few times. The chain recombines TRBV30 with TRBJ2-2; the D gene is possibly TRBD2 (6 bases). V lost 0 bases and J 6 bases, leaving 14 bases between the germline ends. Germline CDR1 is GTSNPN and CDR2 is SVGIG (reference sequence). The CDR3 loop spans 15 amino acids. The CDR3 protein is CAWSVAGKVPGELFF. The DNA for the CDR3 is TGTGCCTGGAGTGTTGCGGGAAAGGTACCCGGGGAGCTGTTTTTT.

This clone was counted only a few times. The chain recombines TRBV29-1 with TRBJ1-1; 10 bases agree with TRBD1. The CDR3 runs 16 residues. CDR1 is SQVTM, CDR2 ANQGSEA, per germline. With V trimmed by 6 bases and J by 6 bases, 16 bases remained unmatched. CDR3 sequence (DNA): TGCAGCGTGAAACCGGGACAGGGGTCCGTCTACGCTGAAGCTTTCTTT. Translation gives CSVKPGQGSVYAEAFF. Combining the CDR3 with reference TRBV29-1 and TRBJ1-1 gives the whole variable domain SAVISQKPSRDICQRGTSLTIQCQVDSQVTMMFWYRQQPGQSLTLIATANQGSEATYESGFVIDKFPISRPNLTFSTLTVSNMSPEDSSIYLCSVKPGQGSVYAEAFFGQGTRLTVV.

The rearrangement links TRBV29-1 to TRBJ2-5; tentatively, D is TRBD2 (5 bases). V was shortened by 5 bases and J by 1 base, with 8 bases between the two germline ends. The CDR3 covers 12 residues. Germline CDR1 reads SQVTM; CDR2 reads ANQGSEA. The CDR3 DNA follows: TGCAGCGTTCCGCGGGCCCAAGAGACCCAGTACTTC. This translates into CSVPRAQETQYF. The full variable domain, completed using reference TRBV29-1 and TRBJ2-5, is SAVISQKPSRDICQRGTSLTIQCQVDSQVTMMFWYRQQPGQSLTLIATANQGSEATYESGFVIDKFPISRPNLTFSTLTVSNMSPEDSSIYLCSVPRAQETQYFGPGTRLLVL.

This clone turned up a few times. CDR3 loop: CASIHTEPGELFF. DNA of the CDR3: TGTGCCAGCATCCACACAGAGCCCGGGGAGCTGTTTTTT. The rearrangement uses TRBV11-2 and TRBJ2-2; D is ambiguous. CDR3 length: 13 amino acids. The V end lost 7 bases, the J end lost 6 bases, and 12 bases lay between the germline ends. Per germline, CDR1 SGHAT and CDR2 FQNNGV.